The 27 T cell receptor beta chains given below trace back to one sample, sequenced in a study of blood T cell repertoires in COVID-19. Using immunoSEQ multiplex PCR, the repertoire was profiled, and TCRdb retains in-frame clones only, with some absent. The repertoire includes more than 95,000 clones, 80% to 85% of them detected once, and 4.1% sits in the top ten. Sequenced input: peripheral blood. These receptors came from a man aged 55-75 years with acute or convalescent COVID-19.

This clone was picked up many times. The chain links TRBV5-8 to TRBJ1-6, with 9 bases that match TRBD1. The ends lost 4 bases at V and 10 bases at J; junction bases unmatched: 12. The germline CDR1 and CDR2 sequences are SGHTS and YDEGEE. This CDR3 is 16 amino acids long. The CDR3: CASSQRQGVLMSPLHF. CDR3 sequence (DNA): TGTGCCAGCAGCCAACGACAGGGGGTTCTTATGTCACCCCTCCACTTT.

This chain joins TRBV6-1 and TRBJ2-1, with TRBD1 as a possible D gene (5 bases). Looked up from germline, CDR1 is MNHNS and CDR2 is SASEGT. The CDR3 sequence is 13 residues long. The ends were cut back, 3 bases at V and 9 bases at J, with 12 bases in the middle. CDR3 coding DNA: TGTGCCAGCAGTGATCTGGACACCCGTGAGCAGTTCTTC. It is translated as CASSDLDTREQFF.

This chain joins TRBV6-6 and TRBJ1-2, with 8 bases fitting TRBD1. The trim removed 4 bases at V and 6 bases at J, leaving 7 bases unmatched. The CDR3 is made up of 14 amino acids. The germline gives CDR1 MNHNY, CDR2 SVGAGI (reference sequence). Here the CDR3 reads CASSFFKQGDGYTF. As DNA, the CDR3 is TGTGCCAGCAGTTTCTTCAAACAGGGGGATGGCTACACCTTC.

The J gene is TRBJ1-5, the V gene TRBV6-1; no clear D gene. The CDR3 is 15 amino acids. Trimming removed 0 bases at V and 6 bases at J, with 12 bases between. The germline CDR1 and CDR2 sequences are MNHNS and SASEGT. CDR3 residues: CASSEAAGGSQPQHF. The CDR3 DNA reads TGTGCCAGCAGTGAAGCGGCAGGAGGGAGTCAGCCCCAGCATTTT.

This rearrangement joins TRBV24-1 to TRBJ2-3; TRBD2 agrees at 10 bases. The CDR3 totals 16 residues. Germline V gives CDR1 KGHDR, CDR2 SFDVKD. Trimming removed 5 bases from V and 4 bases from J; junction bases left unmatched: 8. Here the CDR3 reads CATSATAGGQPDTQYF. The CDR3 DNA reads TGTGCCACCAGTGCAACAGCGGGAGGGCAGCCAGATACGCAGTATTTT.

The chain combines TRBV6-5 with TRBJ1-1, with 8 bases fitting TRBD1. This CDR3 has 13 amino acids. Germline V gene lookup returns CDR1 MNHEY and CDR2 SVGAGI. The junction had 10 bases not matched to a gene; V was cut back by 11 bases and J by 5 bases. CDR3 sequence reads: CAGAQGARTEAFF. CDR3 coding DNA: TGTGCCGGAGCTCAGGGGGCCAGGACTGAAGCTTTCTTT.

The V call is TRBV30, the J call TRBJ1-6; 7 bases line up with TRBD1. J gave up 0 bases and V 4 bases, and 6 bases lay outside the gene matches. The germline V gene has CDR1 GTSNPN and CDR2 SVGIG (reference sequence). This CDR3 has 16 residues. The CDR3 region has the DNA TGTGCCTGGACCAGGGACAGCTTCTCCTATAATTCACCCCTCCACTTT. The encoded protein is CAWTRDSFSYNSPLHF.

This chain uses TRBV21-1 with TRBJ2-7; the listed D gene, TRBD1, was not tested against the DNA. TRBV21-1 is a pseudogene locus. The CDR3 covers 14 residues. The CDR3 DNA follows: TGTGCCAGCAGCACTCTCAGGGGGTGGGCCGAGCAGTACGTC. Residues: CASSTLRGWAEQYV.

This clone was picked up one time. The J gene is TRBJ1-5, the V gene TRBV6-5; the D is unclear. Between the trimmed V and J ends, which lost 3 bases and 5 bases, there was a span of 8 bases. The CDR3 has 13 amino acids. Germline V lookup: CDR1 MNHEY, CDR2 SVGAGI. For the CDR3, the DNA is TGTGCCAGCAGTTATGCGGAATATCAGCCCCAGCATTTT. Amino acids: CASSYAEYQPQHF.

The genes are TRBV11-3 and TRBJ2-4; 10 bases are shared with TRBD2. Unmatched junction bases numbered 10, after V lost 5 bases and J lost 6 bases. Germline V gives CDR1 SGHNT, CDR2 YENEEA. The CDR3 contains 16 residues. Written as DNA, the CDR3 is TGTGCCAGCAGCAAGGGTCTAGCGGGAGTTAGAAACATTCAGTACTTC. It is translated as CASSKGLAGVRNIQYF.

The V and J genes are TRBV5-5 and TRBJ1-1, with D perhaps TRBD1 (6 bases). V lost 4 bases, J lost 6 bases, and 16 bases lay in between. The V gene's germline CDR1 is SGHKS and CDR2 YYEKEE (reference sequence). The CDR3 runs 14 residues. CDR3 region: CASSPLTRGSEAFF. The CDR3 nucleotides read TGTGCCAGCAGCCCACTAACCAGGGGATCTGAAGCTTTCTTT.

The CDR3 loop is CASSFTGGLYNEQFF. The CDR3 DNA is TGTGCCAGCAGTTTTACAGGGGGGCTCTACAATGAGCAGTTCTTC. The genes are TRBV27 and TRBJ2-1, with 8 bases lining up with TRBD1. CDR3 length: 15 amino acids. The J segment lost 3 bases and the V segment lost 3 bases, leaving 4 bases of the junction unmatched. Germline V gene sequence: CDR1 MNHEY, CDR2 SMNVEV (reference sequence).

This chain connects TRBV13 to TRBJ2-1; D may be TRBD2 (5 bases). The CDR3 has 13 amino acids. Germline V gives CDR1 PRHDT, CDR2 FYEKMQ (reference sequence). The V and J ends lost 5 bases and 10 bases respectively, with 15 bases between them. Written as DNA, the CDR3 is TGTGCCAGCAGCCCCCTCGGGATTCGGGAGCAGTTCTTC. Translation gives CASSPLGIREQFF.

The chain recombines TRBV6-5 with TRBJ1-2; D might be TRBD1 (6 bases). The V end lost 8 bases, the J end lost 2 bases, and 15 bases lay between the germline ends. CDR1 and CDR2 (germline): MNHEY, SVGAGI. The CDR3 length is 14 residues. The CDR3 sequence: CASWGGPTNYGYTF. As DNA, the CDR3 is TGTGCCAGCTGGGGGGGCCCGACAAACTATGGCTACACCTTC.

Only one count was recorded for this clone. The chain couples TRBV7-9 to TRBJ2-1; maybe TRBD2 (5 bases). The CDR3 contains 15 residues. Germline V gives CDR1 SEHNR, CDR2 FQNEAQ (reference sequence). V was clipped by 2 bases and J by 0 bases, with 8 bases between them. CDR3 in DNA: TGTGCCAGCAGCTTAAGTGGGAGCTCCTACAATGAGCAGTTCTTC. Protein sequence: CASSLSGSSYNEQFF.

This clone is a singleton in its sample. The CDR3 protein is CASSFQGAQPQHF. The CDR3 bases are TGTGCCAGTAGTTTCCAGGGGGCCCAGCCCCAGCATTTT. This sequence joins TRBV19 and TRBJ1-5; TRBD1 aligns across 8 bases. The germline gives CDR1 LNHDA, CDR2 SQIVND (reference sequence). The CDR3 extends over 13 amino acids. The V and J ends lost 5 bases and 7 bases, in that order; junction bases with no gene match: 4.

The DNA for the CDR3 is TGTGCCAGCAGCGAGGGGATACAGGGGTACTATGGCTACACCTTC. Its translation is CASSEGIQGYYGYTF. The chain combines TRBV9 with TRBJ1-2, with TRBD1 matching over 7 bases. The CDR3 has 15 residues. Germline trimming cut 3 bases from V and 3 bases from J; bases unmatched to any gene: 8. CDR1 and CDR2 (germline): SGDLS, YYNGEE.

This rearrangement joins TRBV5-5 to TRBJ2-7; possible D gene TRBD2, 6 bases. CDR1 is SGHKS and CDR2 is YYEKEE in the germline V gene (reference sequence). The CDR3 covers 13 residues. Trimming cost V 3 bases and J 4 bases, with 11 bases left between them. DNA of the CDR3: TGTGCCAGCAGCTCGGGCGGGGATTACGAGCAGTACTTC. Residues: CASSSGGDYEQYF.

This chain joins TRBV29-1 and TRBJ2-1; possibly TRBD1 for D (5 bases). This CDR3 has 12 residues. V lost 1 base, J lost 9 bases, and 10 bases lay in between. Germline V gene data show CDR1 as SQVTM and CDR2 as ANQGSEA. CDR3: CSVEGGDGEQFF. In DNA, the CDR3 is TGCAGCGTTGAAGGGGGCGACGGTGAGCAGTTCTTC.

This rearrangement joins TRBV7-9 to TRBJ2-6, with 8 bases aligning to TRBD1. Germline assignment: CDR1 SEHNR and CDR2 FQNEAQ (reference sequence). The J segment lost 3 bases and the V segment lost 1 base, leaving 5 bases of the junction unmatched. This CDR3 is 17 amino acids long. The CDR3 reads CASSLVGTGFGANVLTF. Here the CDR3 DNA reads TGTGCCAGCAGCTTAGTGGGGACAGGTTTTGGGGCCAACGTCCTGACTTTC.

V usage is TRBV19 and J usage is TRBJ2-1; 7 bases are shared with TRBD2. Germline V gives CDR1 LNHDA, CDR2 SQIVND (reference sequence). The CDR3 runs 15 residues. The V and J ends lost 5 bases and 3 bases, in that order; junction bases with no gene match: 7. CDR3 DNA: TGTGCCAGTAGTGGGTGGGCTAGCGGCTACAATGAGCAGTTCTTC. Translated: CASSGWASGYNEQFF.

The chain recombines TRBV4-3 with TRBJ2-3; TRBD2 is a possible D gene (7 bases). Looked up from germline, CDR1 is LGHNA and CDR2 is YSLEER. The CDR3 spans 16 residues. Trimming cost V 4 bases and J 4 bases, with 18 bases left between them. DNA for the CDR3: TGCGCCAGCAGCCCTTTAGCGGAGGGGGGGCCAGATACGCAGTATTTT. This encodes CASSPLAEGGPDTQYF.

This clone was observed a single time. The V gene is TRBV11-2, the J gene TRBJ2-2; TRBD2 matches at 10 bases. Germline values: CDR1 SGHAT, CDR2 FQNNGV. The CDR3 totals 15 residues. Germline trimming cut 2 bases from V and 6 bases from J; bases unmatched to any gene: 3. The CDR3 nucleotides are TGTGCCAGCAGCTTAAATCTAGCGGGAGCCGGGGAGCTGTTTTTT. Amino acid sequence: CASSLNLAGAGELFF.

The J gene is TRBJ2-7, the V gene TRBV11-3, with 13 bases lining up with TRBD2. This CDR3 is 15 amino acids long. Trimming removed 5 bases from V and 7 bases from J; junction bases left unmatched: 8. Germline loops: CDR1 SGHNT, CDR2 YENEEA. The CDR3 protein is CASSPGLAGFTEQYF. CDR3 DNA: TGTGCCAGCAGCCCGGGACTAGCGGGATTTACTGAGCAGTACTTC.

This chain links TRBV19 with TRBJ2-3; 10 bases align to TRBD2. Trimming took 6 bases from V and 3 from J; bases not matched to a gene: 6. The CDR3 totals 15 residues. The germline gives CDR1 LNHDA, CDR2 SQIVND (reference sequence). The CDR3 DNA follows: TGTGCCAGTAGGGAAGCGGGGGGGCTGACAGATACGCAGTATTTT. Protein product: CASREAGGLTDTQYF. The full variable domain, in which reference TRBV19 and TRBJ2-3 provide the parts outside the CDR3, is DGGITQSPKYLFRKEGQNVTLSCEQNLNHDAMYWYRQDPGQGLRLIYYSQIVNDFQKGDIAEGYSVSREKKESFPLTVTSAQKNPTAFYLCASREAGGLTDTQYFGPGTRLTVL.

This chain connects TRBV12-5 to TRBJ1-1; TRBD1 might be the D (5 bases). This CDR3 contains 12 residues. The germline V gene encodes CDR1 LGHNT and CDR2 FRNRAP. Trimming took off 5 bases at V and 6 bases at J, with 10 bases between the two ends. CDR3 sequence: CASGLRVSEAFF. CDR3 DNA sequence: TGTGCTAGTGGTCTCAGGGTATCTGAAGCTTTCTTT.

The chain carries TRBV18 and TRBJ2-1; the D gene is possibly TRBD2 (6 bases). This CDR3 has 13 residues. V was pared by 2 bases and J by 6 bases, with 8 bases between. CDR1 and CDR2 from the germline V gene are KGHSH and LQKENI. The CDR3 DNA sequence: TGTGCCAGCTCACCAGGCGGGGCCAATGAGCAGTTCTTC. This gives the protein CASSPGGANEQFF. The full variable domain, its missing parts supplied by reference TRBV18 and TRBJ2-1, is NAGVMQNPRHLVRRRGQEARLRCSPMKGHSHVYWYRQLPEEGLKFMVYLQKENIIDESGMPKERFSAEFPKEGPSILRIQQVVRGDSAAYFCASSPGGANEQFFGPGTRLTVL.